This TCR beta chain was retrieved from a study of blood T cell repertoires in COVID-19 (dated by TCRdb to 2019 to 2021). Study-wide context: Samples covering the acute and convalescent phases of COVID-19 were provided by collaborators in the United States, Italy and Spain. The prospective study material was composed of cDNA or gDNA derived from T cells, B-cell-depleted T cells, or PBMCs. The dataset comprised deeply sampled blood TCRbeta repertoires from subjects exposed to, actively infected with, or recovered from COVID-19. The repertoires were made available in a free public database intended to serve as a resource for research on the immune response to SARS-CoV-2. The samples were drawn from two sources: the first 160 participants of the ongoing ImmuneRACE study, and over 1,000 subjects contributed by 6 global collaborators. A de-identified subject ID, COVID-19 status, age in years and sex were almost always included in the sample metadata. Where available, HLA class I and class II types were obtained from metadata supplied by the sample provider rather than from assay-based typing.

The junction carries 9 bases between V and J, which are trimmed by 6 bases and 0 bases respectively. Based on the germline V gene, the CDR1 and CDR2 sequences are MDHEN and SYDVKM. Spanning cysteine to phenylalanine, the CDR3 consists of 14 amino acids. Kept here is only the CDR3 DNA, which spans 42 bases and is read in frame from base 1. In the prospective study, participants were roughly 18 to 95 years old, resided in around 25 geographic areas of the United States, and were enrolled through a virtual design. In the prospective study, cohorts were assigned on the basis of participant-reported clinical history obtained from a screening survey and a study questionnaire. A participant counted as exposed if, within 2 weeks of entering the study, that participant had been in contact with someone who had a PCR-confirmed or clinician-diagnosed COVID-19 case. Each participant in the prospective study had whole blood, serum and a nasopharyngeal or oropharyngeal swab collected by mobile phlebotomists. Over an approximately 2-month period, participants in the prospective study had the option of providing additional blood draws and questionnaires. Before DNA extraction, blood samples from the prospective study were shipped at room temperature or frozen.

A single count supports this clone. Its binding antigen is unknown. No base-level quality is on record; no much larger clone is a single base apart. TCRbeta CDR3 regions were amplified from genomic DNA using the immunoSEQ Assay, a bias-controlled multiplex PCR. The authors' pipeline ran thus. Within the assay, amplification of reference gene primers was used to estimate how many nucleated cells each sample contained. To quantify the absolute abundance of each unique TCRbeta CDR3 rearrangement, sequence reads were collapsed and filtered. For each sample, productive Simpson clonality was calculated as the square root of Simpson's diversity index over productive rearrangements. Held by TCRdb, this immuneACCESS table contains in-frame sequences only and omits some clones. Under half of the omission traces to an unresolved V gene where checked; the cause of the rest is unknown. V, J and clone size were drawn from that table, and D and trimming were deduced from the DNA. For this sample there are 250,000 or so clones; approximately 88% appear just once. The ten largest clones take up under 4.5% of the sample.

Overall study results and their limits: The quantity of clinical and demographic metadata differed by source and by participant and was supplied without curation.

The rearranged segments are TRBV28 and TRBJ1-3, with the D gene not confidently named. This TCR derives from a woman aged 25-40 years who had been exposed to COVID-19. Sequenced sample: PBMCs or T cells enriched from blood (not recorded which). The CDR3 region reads CASSRRNSGNTIYF. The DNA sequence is TGTGCCAGCAGCCGGCGGAACTCTGGAAACACCATATATTTT.